The sequence of this TCR beta chain was determined in a study of CD8+ T cells in alopecia areata. Trimming took 5 bases from V and 0 from J, leaving 11 bases between them. The germline CDR1 and CDR2 sequences are MNHEY and SVGAGI. The CDR3 covers 15 residues. In each case, RNA was isolated and then reverse transcribed into cDNA as the sequencing template. The table came from immunoSEQ multiplex PCR; TCRdb's copy has only in-frame clones and leaves some out. The sample holds fewer than 250,000 clones; approximately 56% are singletons and the top ten take roughly 0.71%. The treatment denotes: oral pan-JAK inhibitor, 5-10 mg twice daily. This clone was recorded a few times.

This sequence was found in a human donor with alopecia areata. This chain connects TRBV6-5 to TRBJ1-3; unclear D gene. This sample comprised CD4+ T cells sorted from blood, obtained at week 4, from a patient treated with tofacitinib. CDR3 residues: CASSLDENSGNTIYF. CDR3 DNA sequence: TGTGCCAGCAGTCTGGACGAGAACTCTGGAAACACCATATATTTT.